The following is a TCR beta chain sequence with its context. CDR1 and CDR2 (germline): KGHSH, LQKENI. This CDR3 spans 14 amino acids. V lost 3 bases to trimming and J lost 10 bases; unmatched junction nucleotides: 7. This entry is derived from a study of blood T cell repertoires in COVID-19. Across the study: Whether acute or convalescent, the COVID-19 samples came from the United States, Italy and Spain. Sample material is recorded as cDNA or gDNA derived from T cells, B-cell-depleted T cells, or PBMCs.

Authors' methods: Amplification from reference gene primers served as the basis for estimated nucleated cell counts. Using immunoSEQ multiplex PCR, the repertoire was profiled, and TCRdb retains in-frame clones only, with some absent. The V and J calls and the clone size are those of that table, but D and trimming were determined from the DNA. The table has about 280,000 clones, 70% to 90% seen once; the top ten hold about 8.5%. The specimen was peripheral blood. This TCR was recovered from a man between 18 and 35 years old with active or convalescent COVID-19. This chain joins TRBV18 and TRBJ2-1; 9 positions match TRBD1. CDR3 in DNA: TGTGCCAGCTCACCTACAGGGGGCGCGGGGGAGCAGTTCTTC. Translation gives CASSPTGGAGEQFF.